This T cell receptor (beta chain) was captured in a study of T cells after yellow fever vaccination. Study information: Some fractions had low cell numbers, and these were prepared with SMART-Seq v4 Ultra Low Input.

The ends lost 5 bases at V and 8 bases at J; junction bases unmatched: 14. The CDR3 extends over 16 amino acids. Per the germline V gene, CDR1 is MDHEN and CDR2 is SYDVKM. Broader study findings: Clones from primary vaccination mostly reappeared after the booster (around 97% CD4, about 88% CD8). There was a possibility that FACS-sorted repertoires contained abundant clonotypes contaminating from the bulk population.

TCR cDNA was made by 5'RACE template switching, adding a universal primer site and UMIs. TCRdb processed the 5' RACE reads anew with MiXCR; each CDR3 protein has one entry. The sample holds about 29,000 distinct CDR3 sequences; 5% to 6% are singletons and the top ten take about two fifths. This clonotype was counted at least ten times. Its antigen is undetermined. The TCR sequence derives from a man in his thirties or forties who received the YFV17D yellow fever vaccine. Sequencing used CD8+ T cells sorted from PBMCs, obtained 10 days after the yellow fever booster vaccination. The chain recombines TRBV28 with TRBJ2-1; 8 bases are a match to TRBD1. DNA for the CDR3: TGTGCCAGCAGTGACCGGACAGGGCCTTTCTCGGATGAGCAGTTCTTC. Amino acid sequence: CASSDRTGPFSDEQFF.